The next 29 T cell receptor beta chains were all read from a single sample in a study of T cells in Graves' hyperthyroidism and ophthalmopathy. RNA transcripts gave rise to amplified TCR beta CDR3 regions. Primed by the HTBI set, a first-round RT-PCR was run on the TCR CDR3. TCRdb independently ran MiXCR on the multiplex PCR reads; one entry per CDR3 protein. The sample carries around 400,000 distinct CDR3 sequences, under 15% recorded once. Input material: blood. These receptors originate from a woman between 18 and 29 years old with Graves' hyperthyroidism.

In its sample, this clonotype was seen many times. The V gene is TRBV29-1, the J gene TRBJ2-1, with a possible D match to TRBD2 (7 bases). Between the trimmed V and J ends, which lost 8 bases and 8 bases, there was a span of 25 bases. Germline V gene lookup returns CDR1 SQVTM and CDR2 ANQGSEA. CDR3 size: 15 residues. Here the CDR3 reads CSFPEGGGWRDEQFF. The CDR3 DNA sequence: TGCAGCTTTCCCGAAGGGGGGGGGTGGAGGGATGAGCAGTTCTTC.

This clonotype is a singleton in its sample. A much larger clone lies one base from this, so it may be a read error. CDR3 protein: CASRGTGSGDTQYF. The CDR3 bases are TGTGCTAGCAGAGGAACAGGGTCTGGAGATACCCAGTACTTC. V gene TRBV7-7 combines with J gene TRBJ2-5; D possibly corresponds to TRBD1 (6 bases). The CDR3 totals 14 residues. CDR1 is SSHAT and CDR2 is FNYEAQ in the germline V gene (reference sequence).

This clonotype was observed many times. The chain links TRBV30 to TRBJ2-5; 8 positions agree with TRBD1. Germline values: CDR1 GTSNPN, CDR2 SVGIG (reference sequence). V lost 5 bases, J lost 1 base, and 3 bases stayed unmatched. This CDR3 region has 13 residues. The CDR3 DNA reads as TGTGCCTGGGACCAGGGGGCCCAAGAGACCCAGTACTTC. Translation: CAWDQGAQETQYF.

The chain is built from TRBV10-3 and TRBJ2-7, with D perhaps TRBD2 (5 bases). CDR1 ENHRY and CDR2 SYGVKD come from the germline V gene. Trimming pared 4 bases from V and 3 bases from J, leaving 10 bases between. CDR3 length: 13 amino acids. The CDR3 here is CAISVTEGYEQYF. The CDR3 DNA reads TGTGCCATCAGTGTTACAGAGGGCTACGAGCAGTACTTC.

This clonotype was picked up a small number of times. This chain links TRBV27 with TRBJ1-6; TRBD1 is a possible D gene (5 bases). The CDR3 is 15 residues long. In germline, CDR1 is MNHEY, CDR2 SMNVEV (reference sequence). V lost 8 bases and J 6 bases, leaving 17 bases between the germline ends. The CDR3 sequence is CASLPLGTANSPLHF. The CDR3 DNA sequence: TGTGCCAGCCTTCCCCTCGGGACGGCTAATTCACCCCTCCACTTT.

In its sample, this clonotype was seen a few times. J is TRBJ1-4 and V is TRBV7-9; D is unresolved. This CDR3 contains 18 residues. Trimming pared 6 bases from V and 0 bases from J, leaving 20 bases between. From germline, CDR1 is SEHNR and CDR2 FQNEAQ (reference sequence). CDR3 nucleotides: TGTGCCAGCAGTTCTGGTCCCTCGGGCCTAGCAACTAATGAAAAACTGTTTTTT. Amino acids: CASSSGPSGLATNEKLFF.

CDR3 DNA: TGCAGTGCGGGTTTTATGGCAGAGACCCAGTACTTC. It translates to CSAGFMAETQYF. The chain uses TRBV20-1 and TRBJ2-5; D is undetermined. Trimming pared 6 bases from V and 4 bases from J, leaving 12 bases between. This CDR3 contains 12 residues. Germline-derived CDR1 and CDR2 are DFQATT and SNEGSKA (reference sequence).

The chain is built from TRBV4-2 and TRBJ2-7; 8 nucleotides agree with TRBD2. Unmatched junction bases numbered 14, after V lost 0 bases and J lost 4 bases. Germline-derived CDR1 and CDR2 are LGHNA and YNFKEQ. This CDR3 is 18 amino acids long. CDR3 bases: TGTGCCAGCAGCCAAGATAGGTATACGGGGGGGGATATGTACGAGCAGTACTTC. It translates to CASSQDRYTGGDMYEQYF.

The sample holds many counts of this clonotype. The rearrangement links TRBV18 to TRBJ2-1, with a possible D match to TRBD2 (6 bases). The CDR3 extends over 12 amino acids. CDR1 and CDR2 (germline): KGHSH, LQKENI. Between the trimmed V and J ends, which lost 3 bases and 10 bases, there was a span of 10 bases. The CDR3 sequence is CASSPGGGEQFF. CDR3 sequence (DNA): TGTGCCAGCTCACCGGGGGGTGGCGAGCAGTTCTTC.

A few counts support this clonotype. The rearrangement uses TRBV9 and TRBJ2-2, with 11 bases lining up with TRBD2. Trimming cost V 3 bases and J 1 base; bases outside gene matches: 2. The CDR3 extends over 16 amino acids. Germline lookup yields CDR1 SGDLS and CDR2 YYNGEE. Written as DNA, the CDR3 is TGTGCCAGCAGCGGTGGGACTAGCGGGAACACCGGGGAGCTGTTTTTT. Translating it yields CASSGGTSGNTGELFF.

This clonotype was detected ten times or more. This rearrangement joins TRBV11-2 to TRBJ1-1; D is uncertain. V was cut by 1 base and J by 1 base, with 7 bases left in between. CDR1 SGHAT and CDR2 FQNNGV come from the germline V gene. The CDR3 consists of 14 residues. This CDR3 is CASSLVDANTEAFF. CDR3 DNA sequence: TGTGCCAGCAGCTTAGTGGACGCGAACACTGAAGCTTTCTTT. Full variable domain (rest looked up from reference TRBV11-2 and TRBJ1-1): EAGVAQSPRYKIIEKRQSVAFWCNPISGHATLYWYQQILGQGPKLLIQFQNNGVVDDSQLPKDRFSAERLKGVDSTLKIQPAKLEDSAVYLCASSLVDANTEAFFGQGTRLTVV.

This clonotype came up many times. The chain employs TRBV27 and TRBJ2-1; 9 bases line up with TRBD1. The CDR3 totals 16 residues. Trimming cost V 6 bases and J 5 bases; bases outside gene matches: 11. Germline V lookup: CDR1 MNHEY, CDR2 SMNVEV (reference sequence). The CDR3 nucleotides read TGTGCCAGCAGACCACGGCCGGGACAGGGAAACAATGAGCAGTTCTTC. It codes for CASRPRPGQGNNEQFF.

This clonotype appeared many times. The rearrangement joins TRBV12-3 or TRBV12-4 to TRBJ2-3; D is undetermined. The CDR3 has 15 amino acids. With 6 bases removed from V and 0 bases from J, the gap between germline ends came to 13 bases. The CDR3 region is CASRAPNPSTDTQYF. The CDR3 coding sequence is TGTGCCAGCAGGGCCCCTAACCCCAGCACAGATACGCAGTATTTT.

This clonotype has at least ten counts. This rearrangement joins TRBV27 to TRBJ1-2; D unclear. Germline assignment: CDR1 MNHEY and CDR2 SMNVEV (reference sequence). The V end lost 4 bases, the J end lost 4 bases, and 10 bases lay between the germline ends. CDR3 size: 13 residues. This CDR3 reads CASSSVPGYGYTF. For the CDR3, the DNA is TGTGCCAGCAGTTCCGTCCCTGGCTATGGCTACACCTTC.

This clonotype was counted ten times or more. This chain links TRBV20-1 with TRBJ1-5; weak D call: TRBD1 (5 bases). In germline, CDR1 is DFQATT, CDR2 SNEGSKA (reference sequence). The CDR3 contains 14 residues. Trimming stripped 2 bases from V and 2 bases from J, with 10 bases between. CDR3 sequence (DNA): TGCAGTGCTAGAAGCAGGGAGGGCAATCAGCCCCAGCATTTT. It is translated as CSARSREGNQPQHF.

There are many counts of this clonotype. The chain is built from TRBV28 and TRBJ2-7, with TRBD2 matching 11 bases. V lost 5 bases and J lost 3; bases outside the gene matches: 12. Germline lookup yields CDR1 MDHEN and CDR2 SYDVKM. CDR3 size: 17 residues. For the CDR3, the DNA is TGTGCCAGCAGTGAGACATCGGTAGCGGGGGGGCACTACGAGCAGTACTTC. It specifies CASSETSVAGGHYEQYF.

There are many counts of this clonotype. The genes are TRBV9 and TRBJ2-1; possibly TRBD1 for D (5 bases). The CDR3 is 15 residues long. V dropped 0 bases and J dropped 7 bases, with 14 bases sitting between them. Germline loops: CDR1 SGDLS, CDR2 YYNGEE. The CDR3 DNA follows: TGTGCCAGCAGCGTAGGTAGGGGCGCGTGGAATGAGCAGTTCTTC. It encodes CASSVGRGAWNEQFF.

In this sample, this clonotype turned up many times. The V call is TRBV9, the J call TRBJ2-3, with 10 bases matching TRBD2. The germline V gene encodes CDR1 SGDLS and CDR2 YYNGEE. The J segment lost 5 bases and the V segment lost 4 bases, leaving 10 bases of the junction unmatched. The CDR3 contains 16 residues. CDR3: CASSHHLAGEEDTQYF. The DNA of the CDR3 is TGTGCCAGCAGCCACCACCTAGCGGGAGAGGAAGATACGCAGTATTTT.

Many counts were recorded for this clonotype. V is TRBV28 and J is TRBJ2-7, with 8 bases identical to TRBD2. This CDR3 contains 19 residues. The junction had 19 bases not matched to a gene; V was cut back by 6 bases and J by 0 bases. Germline CDR1 MDHEN, CDR2 SYDVKM. The CDR3 DNA follows: TGTGCCAGCAGAGTGGCCCCCGTGGGAGTAGCGGGACCCTCCTACGAGCAGTACTTC. Amino acid sequence: CASRVAPVGVAGPSYEQYF.

This clonotype showed up many times. V is TRBV2 and J is TRBJ1-1; D is unresolved. Germline V lookup: CDR1 SNHLY, CDR2 FYNNEI. The CDR3 covers 11 residues. The germline V and J ends were trimmed by 6 bases and 5 bases, with 7 bases remaining between them. In DNA form, the CDR3 reads TGTGCCAGCAGGGTAGAGACTGAAGCTTTCTTT. Translated: CASRVETEAFF.

This clonotype was recorded at least ten times. The chain has TRBV18 and TRBJ1-5; D unresolved. Trimming left V 5 bases short and J 0 bases short, with 8 bases between. The length of the CDR3 is 14 residues. CDR1 is KGHSH, CDR2 LQKENI, per germline. CDR3 DNA sequence: TGTGCCAGCTCAGAAGCGGATAGCAATCAGCCCCAGCATTTT. Protein sequence: CASSEADSNQPQHF.

The table lists this clonotype with many counts. V and J are TRBV12-3 or TRBV12-4 and TRBJ2-7; TRBD2 aligns across 8 bases. The CDR3 sequence is 14 residues long. V trimming: 1 base; J trimming: 6 bases; junction bases outside the gene matches: 5. This chain's CDR3 is CASSLGGRLLEQYF. CDR3 DNA: TGTGCCAGCAGTTTAGGCGGGAGGTTGCTCGAGCAGTACTTC.

This chain uses TRBV24-1 with TRBJ2-1; unclear D gene. CDR3 length: 12 residues. The germline V and J ends were trimmed by 2 bases and 10 bases, with 8 bases remaining between them. Germline assignment: CDR1 KGHDR and CDR2 SFDVKD. CDR3 nucleotides: TGTGCCACCAGTGATTCTCTGGGGGAGCAGTTCTTC. Its translation: CATSDSLGEQFF.

Note on this clonotype: Possible read error: a much larger clone is one base away. The chain combines TRBV4-1 with TRBJ2-7, with D tentatively TRBD2 (6 bases). The CDR3 is made up of 15 amino acids. Germline V gene data show CDR1 as MGHRA and CDR2 as YSYEKL. In DNA, the CDR3 is TGCGCCAGCAGCCACAGGGAGGCCGGCGCTTACGGGCAGTACTTC. Translation gives CASSHREAGAYGQYF.

This clonotype occurred many times. The genes are TRBV7-2 and TRBJ1-1, with 7 bases fitting TRBD1. Germline assignment: CDR1 SGHTA and CDR2 FQGNSA. The V segment lost 1 base and the J segment 0 bases; nucleotides outside the gene matches: 5. The CDR3 extends over 16 amino acids. As DNA, the CDR3 is TGTGCCAGCAGCTTAGATCGTAGGGGGCTGAACACTGAAGCTTTCTTT. Translated: CASSLDRRGLNTEAFF. The whole variable domain, remainder taken from reference TRBV7-2 and TRBJ1-1, is GAGVSQSPSNKVTEKGKDVELRCDPISGHTALYWYRQSLGQGLEFLIYFQGNSAPDKSGLPSDRFSAERTGGSVSTLTIQRTQQEDSAVYLCASSLDRRGLNTEAFFGQGTRLTVV.

This clonotype occurred a few times. This rearrangement joins TRBV28 to TRBJ2-4; a weak D match, TRBD1 (6 bases). V shed 5 bases and J shed 2 bases, with 22 bases lying between them. The length of the CDR3 is 18 residues. The germline CDR1 and CDR2 sequences are MDHEN and SYDVKM. As DNA, the CDR3 is TGTGCCAGCAGTCAAGAAACAGGGCCAACCTTTACCAAAAACATTCAGTACTTC. Its translation is CASSQETGPTFTKNIQYF.

The J gene is TRBJ1-2, the V gene TRBV10-2; 7 bases are a match to TRBD1. Germline trimming cut 10 bases from V and 5 bases from J; bases unmatched to any gene: 4. Germline assignment: CDR1 WSHSY and CDR2 SAAADI. The CDR3 spans 11 residues. Here the CDR3 DNA reads TGCGCCACCGGACAGGATTATGGCTACACCTTC. This gives the protein CATGQDYGYTF.

This clonotype was picked up many times. The genes are TRBV20-1 and TRBJ1-3; the D gene is possibly TRBD1 (6 bases). The germline gives CDR1 DFQATT, CDR2 SNEGSKA (reference sequence). This CDR3 spans 12 amino acids. V shed 1 base and J shed 8 bases, with 9 bases lying between them. The DNA for the CDR3 is TGCAGTGCTAGAGTTCCAGGGGACACCATATATTTT. As protein: CSARVPGDTIYF.

This clonotype was seen only a few times. V usage is TRBV14 and J usage is TRBJ2-5; D unresolved. V lost 5 bases and J 5 bases, leaving 12 bases between the germline ends. Germline-derived CDR1 and CDR2 are SGHDN and FVKESK. The CDR3 runs to 13 residues. The chain's CDR3 is CASSVRVVETQYF. CDR3 nucleotides: TGTGCCAGCAGCGTAAGGGTAGTCGAGACCCAGTACTTC.